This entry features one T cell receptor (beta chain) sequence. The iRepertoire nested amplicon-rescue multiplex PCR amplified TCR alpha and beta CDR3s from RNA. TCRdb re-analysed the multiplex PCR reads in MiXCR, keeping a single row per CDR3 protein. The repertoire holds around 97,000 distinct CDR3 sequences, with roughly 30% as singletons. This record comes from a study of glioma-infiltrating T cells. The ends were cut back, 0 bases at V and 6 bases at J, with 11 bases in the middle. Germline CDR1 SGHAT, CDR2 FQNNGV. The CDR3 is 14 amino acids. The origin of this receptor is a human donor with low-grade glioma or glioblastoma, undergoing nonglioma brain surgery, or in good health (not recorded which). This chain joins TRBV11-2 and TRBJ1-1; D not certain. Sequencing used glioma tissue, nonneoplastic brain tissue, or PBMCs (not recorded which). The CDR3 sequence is CASSLDGQASEAFF. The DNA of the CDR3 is TGTGCCAGCAGCTTAGATGGGCAAGCCTCTGAAGCTTTCTTT.